This T cell receptor beta chain was captured by sequencing in a study of T cell responses to AZD1222 COVID-19 vaccine. Whole-study context: Timing groups of about 4 and about 12 weeks for second doses were pooled.

A remark on this clone: Antigen specificity is unknown.

General study points: No day 14 peak samples; only post-peak repertoires were characterized. With two AZD1222 doses given, Spike-specific TCR breadth and depth both rose. It should be noted that donors were predominantly white British and more often female, and clonal diversity was possibly underestimated.

The CDR3 loop spans 11 amino acids. The germline gives CDR1 SQVTM, CDR2 ANQGSEA. V was pared by 7 bases and J by 3 bases, with 10 bases between. Only in-frame clones appear in the TCRdb table, and some are missing; sequencing was by immunoSEQ multiplex PCR. The table shows a few hundred thousand clones, with approximately 95% occurring only once. The gene calls are TRBV29-1 and TRBJ2-7; D is ambiguous. The sample was peripheral blood, taken on day 0 of AZD1222 vaccination. The TCR sequence derives from an adult in good health. This CDR3 is CSAALSYEQYF. The CDR3 coding sequence is TGCAGCGCCGCACTCAGCTACGAGCAGTACTTC.